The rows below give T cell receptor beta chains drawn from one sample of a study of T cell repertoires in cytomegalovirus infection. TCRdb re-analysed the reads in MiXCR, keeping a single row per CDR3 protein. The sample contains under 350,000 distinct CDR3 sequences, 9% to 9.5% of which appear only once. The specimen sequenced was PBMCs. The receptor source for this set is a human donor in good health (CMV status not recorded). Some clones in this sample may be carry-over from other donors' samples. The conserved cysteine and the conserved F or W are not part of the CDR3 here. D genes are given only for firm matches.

ASSLRGLAADTQY	TRBV5-1	13	TRBJ2-3	TRBD2
ASSYSNFQRGNTGELF	TRBV6-5	16	TRBJ2-2	TRBD2
ASSSRGADTEKLF	TRBV7-2	13	TRBJ1-4	.
ATRGGERNEQF	TRBV12-3/TRBV12-4	11	TRBJ2-1	.
ASSLVWGGNYGYT	TRBV7-2	13	TRBJ1-2	.
ASSPMVRGSQETQY	TRBV18	14	TRBJ2-5	.
ASSQVAGTSGKETQY	TRBV4-1	15	TRBJ2-5	TRBD2
ASRVTENTEAF	TRBV12-3/TRBV12-4	11	TRBJ1-1	.
ASSFRSGGTNQPQH	TRBV12-3/TRBV12-4	14	TRBJ1-5	TRBD1
ASSLYRGLMDTEAF	TRBV12-3/TRBV12-4	14	TRBJ1-1	TRBD1
AISEGKNIQY	TRBV10-3	10	TRBJ2-4	.
SARDEGGYT	TRBV20-1	9	TRBJ1-2	.
ASSQTRQPNTGELF	TRBV6-6	14	TRBJ2-2	.
ASSGDRGSTGELF	TRBV25-1	13	TRBJ2-2	TRBD1
ASSLRPGLAEAF	TRBV7-3	12	TRBJ1-1	.
ASSEFGDNEQF	TRBV25-1	11	TRBJ2-1	.
ASSEGQGAWETQY	TRBV6-1	13	TRBJ2-5	TRBD1
ASSFRSGANVLT	TRBV28	12	TRBJ2-6	.
ASREQGLGSYNEQF	TRBV6-2/TRBV6-3	14	TRBJ2-1	TRBD1
ASSPGTKFDTQY	TRBV7-2	12	TRBJ2-3	TRBD2
ASSYTGTGNSPLH	TRBV6-6	13	TRBJ1-6	TRBD1
ASSHYQALAGGPGELF	TRBV7-2	16	TRBJ2-2	TRBD2
ASSHPRDSSYNEQF	TRBV7-9	14	TRBJ2-1	TRBD1
ASSLAGSTGELF	TRBV7-2	12	TRBJ2-2	.
ASSLGTSGSLRNNEQF	TRBV7-8	16	TRBJ2-1	TRBD2
ASSSIAGEGTGELF	TRBV11-2	14	TRBJ2-2	TRBD2
AVGGYQPQH	TRBV7-2	9	TRBJ1-5	.
ASRRTGSSYEQY	TRBV14	12	TRBJ2-7	TRBD1
ASSPWGAGSYNEQF	TRBV27	14	TRBJ2-1	.
ASSLGTSGRTDTQY	TRBV5-6	14	TRBJ2-3	TRBD2
ASSSSDSRRDIQY	TRBV12-3/TRBV12-4	13	TRBJ2-4	.
ASTTGTGRSTEAF	TRBV4-2	13	TRBJ1-1	TRBD1
ASSLKRYQETQY	TRBV5-4	12	TRBJ2-5	.
ASRARTGANEKLF	TRBV12-3/TRBV12-4	13	TRBJ1-4	TRBD1
SARHGTGGNEQF	TRBV20-1	12	TRBJ2-1	TRBD1
ASSQEGVRRGYTGELF	TRBV4-3	16	TRBJ2-2	.
ASSHLTGEKLF	TRBV4-1	11	TRBJ1-4	TRBD1
ASQRQGVTEAF	TRBV6-2/TRBV6-3	11	TRBJ1-1	TRBD1
AISRGGQNYEQY	TRBV10-3	12	TRBJ2-7	.
ASSPFLGLRDNEQF	TRBV7-7	14	TRBJ2-1	TRBD2
ASSLEGGLAGAYEQY	TRBV7-2	15	TRBJ2-7	TRBD2
ASSQDMGYFAEQGDYGYT	TRBV4-2	18	TRBJ1-2	.
ASSLRGGAGQPQH	TRBV7-3	13	TRBJ1-5	.
ASSLASTGGQTEAF	TRBV7-2	14	TRBJ1-1	TRBD1
ASSFGDRGSPLH	TRBV7-3	12	TRBJ1-6	TRBD1
ASRDPTGTDTQY	TRBV2	12	TRBJ2-3	.